This is a list of T cell receptor beta chains from one sample in a study of T cell responses to AZD1222 COVID-19 vaccine. TCRdb's copy holds only in-frame clones and misses some; the assay was immunoSEQ multiplex PCR. The sample has around 59,000 clones; roughly nine tenths are singletons. This sample comprised peripheral blood, obtained 28 days after the second AZD1222 dose. The receptors were gathered from an adult who received the AZD1222 COVID-19 vaccine. Each CDR3 is given without its conserved first and last residue. D genes are given only for firm matches.

- 12 TRBV6-5 ASRLHRRNYGYT
- 14 TRBV5-4 ASSLGGRGMTGELF
TRBD2 13 TRBV2 ASSAQREFFDEQF
- 12 TRBV11-1 ASSFTGGADGYT
- 13 TRBV7-2 ASSWGGGPAGEQY
- 12 TRBV19 ASSIEGRGSPLH
- 13 TRBV5-1 ASSSLLSADYEQY
- 10 TRBV30 AWSFHRDGYT
- 14 TRBV10-3 AISEQDSPSTDTQY
- 14 TRBV6-1 ASSEFGAGSNQPQH
TRBD1 13 TRBV25-1 ASSDARGANNGYT
TRBD1 12 TRBV6-5 ASSTRTGQETQY
- 13 TRBV6-4 ASSDGRQTTDTQY
- 12 TRBV28 ASSGSGANQPQH
- 14 TRBV11-2 ASRDWGKGYTGELF
- 14 TRBV19 ASSMRKSTRIMEQY